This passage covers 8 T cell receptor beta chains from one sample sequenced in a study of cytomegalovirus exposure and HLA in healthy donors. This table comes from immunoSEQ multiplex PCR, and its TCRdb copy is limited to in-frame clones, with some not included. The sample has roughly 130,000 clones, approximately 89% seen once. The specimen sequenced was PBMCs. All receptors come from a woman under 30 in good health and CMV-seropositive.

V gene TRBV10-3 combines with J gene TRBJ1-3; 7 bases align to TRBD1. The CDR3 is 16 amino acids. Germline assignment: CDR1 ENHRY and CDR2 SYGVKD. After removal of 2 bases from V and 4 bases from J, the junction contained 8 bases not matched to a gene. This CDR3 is CAISELQGPRGNTIYF. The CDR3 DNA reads TGTGCCATCAGTGAGCTACAGGGGCCCCGAGGAAACACCATATATTTT.

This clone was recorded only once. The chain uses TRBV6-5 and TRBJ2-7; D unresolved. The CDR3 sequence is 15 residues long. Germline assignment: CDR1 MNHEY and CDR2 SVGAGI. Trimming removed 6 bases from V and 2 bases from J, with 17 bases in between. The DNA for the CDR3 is TGTGCCAGCAGCCAAACCGGGTGGAGTACCTACGAGCAGTACTTC. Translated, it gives CASSQTGWSTYEQYF.

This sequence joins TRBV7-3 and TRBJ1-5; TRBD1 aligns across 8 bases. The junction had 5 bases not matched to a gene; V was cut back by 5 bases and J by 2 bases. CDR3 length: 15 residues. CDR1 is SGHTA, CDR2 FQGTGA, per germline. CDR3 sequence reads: CASSTRTGRNQPQHF. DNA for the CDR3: TGTGCCAGCAGCACCAGGACAGGGCGCAATCAGCCCCAGCATTTT.

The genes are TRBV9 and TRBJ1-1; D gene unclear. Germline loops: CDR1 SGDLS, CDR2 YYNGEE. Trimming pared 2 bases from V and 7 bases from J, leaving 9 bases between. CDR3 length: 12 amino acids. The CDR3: CASSVRQGEAFF. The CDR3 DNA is TGTGCCAGCAGCGTCAGGCAAGGTGAAGCTTTCTTT. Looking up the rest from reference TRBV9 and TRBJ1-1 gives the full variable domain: DSGVTQTPKHLITATGQRVTLRCSPRSGDLSVYWYQQSLDQGLQFLIQYYNGEERAKGNILERFSAQQFPDLHSELNLSSLELGDSALYFCASSVRQGEAFFGQGTRLTVV.

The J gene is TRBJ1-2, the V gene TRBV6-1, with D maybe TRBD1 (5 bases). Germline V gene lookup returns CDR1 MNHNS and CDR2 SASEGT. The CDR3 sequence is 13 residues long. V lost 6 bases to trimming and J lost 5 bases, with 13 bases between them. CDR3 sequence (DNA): TGTGCCAGCAGACAGACAGTCTCATATGGCTACACCTTC. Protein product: CASRQTVSYGYTF.

For the CDR3, the DNA is TGTGCCAGCAGTGAGGACAGGAGGGTCTACGAGCAGTACTTC. Translated, it gives CASSEDRRVYEQYF. The chain is built from TRBV5-6 and TRBJ2-7, with D perhaps TRBD1 (7 bases). V shed 5 bases and J shed 3 bases, with 15 bases lying between them. CDR1 and CDR2 from the germline V gene are SGHDT and YYEEEE. The CDR3 is made up of 14 amino acids.

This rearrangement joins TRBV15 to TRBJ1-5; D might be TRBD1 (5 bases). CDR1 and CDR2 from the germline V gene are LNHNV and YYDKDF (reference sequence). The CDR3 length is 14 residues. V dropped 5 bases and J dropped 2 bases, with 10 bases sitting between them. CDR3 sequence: CATSSGHGNQPQHF. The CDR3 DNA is TGTGCCACCAGCTCAGGACATGGCAATCAGCCCCAGCATTTT. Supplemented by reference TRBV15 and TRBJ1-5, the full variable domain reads DAMVIQNPRYQVTQFGKPVTLSCSQTLNHNVMYWYQQKSSQAPKLLFHYYDKDFNNEADTPDNFQSRRPNTSFCFLDIRSPGLGDTAMYLCATSSGHGNQPQHFGDGTRLSIL.

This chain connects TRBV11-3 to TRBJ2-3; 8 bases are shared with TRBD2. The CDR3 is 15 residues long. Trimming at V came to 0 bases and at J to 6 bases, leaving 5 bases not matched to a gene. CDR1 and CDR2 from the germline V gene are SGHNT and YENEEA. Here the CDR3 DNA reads TGTGCCAGCAGCTTAGAGGGCGGGGGGAAGGATACGCAGTATTTT. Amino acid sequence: CASSLEGGGKDTQYF.